The 10 T cell receptor beta chains below all came from one sample that was sequenced in a study of cytomegalovirus exposure and HLA in healthy donors. Researchers ran the PCR with 60 Vbeta and 13 Jbeta primers. Data came from immunoSEQ multiplex PCR; TCRdb stores just in-frame clones and leaves some out. Among fewer than 200,000 clones listed, 84% were seen once. The specimen sequenced was PBMCs. The receptors shown here come from a girl aged 2 to 10 in good health and CMV-seropositive.

This rearrangement joins TRBV6-5 to TRBJ2-7, with TRBD2 identical over 9 bases. The CDR3 length is 14 residues. In germline, CDR1 is MNHEY, CDR2 SVGAGI. V was pared by 4 bases and J by 2 bases, with 3 bases of the junction left unmatched. The CDR3: CASSLLAGPYEQYF. CDR3 coding DNA: TGTGCCAGCAGTTTACTAGCGGGCCCCTACGAGCAGTACTTC.

V gene TRBV28 combines with J gene TRBJ1-4; TRBD1 matches 8 bases. This CDR3 has 16 residues. The germline V gene has CDR1 MDHEN and CDR2 SYDVKM. J lost 4 bases, V lost 6 bases, and 10 bases had no gene match. CDR3 amino acids: CASSNGRTGYNEKLFF. The CDR3 nucleotides are TGTGCCAGCAGCAACGGTCGGACAGGGTATAATGAAAAACTGTTTTTT.

The rearrangement uses TRBV6-5 and TRBJ2-7, with 11 bases that match TRBD1. This CDR3 is 14 amino acids long. Germline V gene sequence: CDR1 MNHEY, CDR2 SVGAGI. V was clipped by 7 bases and J by 6 bases; unmatched bases: 8. For the CDR3, the DNA is TGTGCCAGCACCATTAGGACAGGGGGCAGCGAGCAGTACTTC. Protein: CASTIRTGGSEQYF.

The CDR3 protein is CASAKGYGDSPLHF. The DNA for the CDR3 is TGTGCTAGTGCAAAGGGGTATGGTGATTCACCCCTCCACTTT. V and J are TRBV12-5 and TRBJ1-6; a weak D match, TRBD1 (5 bases). Germline CDR1 is LGHNT and CDR2 is FRNRAP. The V gene lost 7 bases and the J gene lost 8 bases, with 15 bases spanning the gap. The CDR3 covers 14 residues.

J is TRBJ2-5 and V is TRBV7-2; TRBD2 is a possible D gene (6 bases). Germline CDR1 is SGHTA and CDR2 is FQGNSA. There are 16 residues in the CDR3. V dropped 1 base and J dropped 1 base, with 13 bases sitting between them. In DNA form, the CDR3 reads TGTGCCAGCAGCTTAGTCAGCGGAGGGGTCCAAGAGACCCAGTACTTC. It specifies CASSLVSGGVQETQYF.

On this clone: One junction end disagrees with the germline gene, perhaps due to a read error. The chain combines TRBV7-9 with TRBJ2-1; 12 bases are a match to TRBD2. Germline CDR1 is SEHNR and CDR2 is FQNEAQ (reference sequence). The CDR3 totals 16 residues. CDR3 in DNA: TGTTCCAGCAGCCGCCGGACTAGCGGGGCCCTCAATGAGCAGTTCTTC. The encoded protein is CSSSRRTSGALNEQFF. Drawing the rest from reference TRBV7-9 and TRBJ2-1, the complete variable domain is DTGVSQNPRHKITKRGQNVTFRCDPISEHNRLYWYRQTLGQGPEFLTYFQNEAQLEKSRLLSDRFSAERPKGSFSTLEIQRTEQGDSAMYLCSSSRRTSGALNEQFFGPGTRLTVL.

V gene TRBV20-1 combines with J gene TRBJ1-1; TRBD1 might be the D (5 bases). V shed 4 bases and J shed 10 bases, with 10 bases lying between them. Germline assignment: CDR1 DFQATT and CDR2 SNEGSKA (reference sequence). This CDR3 has 10 residues. CDR3 sequence reads: CSATAGAAFF. CDR3 coding DNA: TGCAGTGCTACTGCTGGGGCAGCTTTCTTT.

This rearrangement joins TRBV5-1 to TRBJ1-1, with 9 bases that match TRBD1. J lost 4 bases, V lost 5 bases, and 12 bases had no gene match. The CDR3 extends over 16 amino acids. CDR1 is SGHRS, CDR2 YFSETQ, per germline. The CDR3 loop reads CASSFRPRDRATEAFF. In nucleotides, the CDR3 is TGCGCCAGCAGTTTCCGACCCCGGGACAGGGCCACTGAAGCTTTCTTT.

CDR3 DNA: TGCGCCAGCATGGGGTCACACACCCAGGGGGAAAAACTGTTTTTT. Encoded protein: CASMGSHTQGEKLFF. The rearrangement joins TRBV10-1 to TRBJ1-4, with D tentatively TRBD1 (6 bases). CDR1 is WNHNN and CDR2 is SYGVQD in the germline V gene (reference sequence). The CDR3 loop spans 15 amino acids. Between the trimmed V and J ends, which lost 7 bases and 8 bases, there was a span of 20 bases.

The chain is built from TRBV30 and TRBJ1-6, with 9 positions matching TRBD1. Trimming at V came to 1 base and at J to 8 bases, leaving 3 bases not matched to a gene. The germline gives CDR1 GTSNPN, CDR2 SVGIG (reference sequence). This CDR3 has 14 residues. The CDR3 DNA reads as TGTGCCTGGAGTGGGGGACAGGGATATTCACCCCTCCACTTT. Its protein product is CAWSGGQGYSPLHF.